This T cell receptor (beta chain) was recorded in a study of OX40 agonist ivuxolimab in advanced cancers. Study-wide context: Each dose-escalation patient presented with hepatocellular carcinoma, melanoma, renal cell or head and neck cancer. The study, taken as a whole, reports: Expanded clones were, on average, more numerous in CD8+ T cells than in CD4+.

V lost 1 base, J lost 4 bases, and 8 bases stayed unmatched. The CDR3 sequence is 17 residues long. CDR1 and CDR2 from the germline V gene are LNHDA and SQIVND (reference sequence). TCRdb's copy holds only in-frame clones and misses some; the assay was immunoSEQ multiplex PCR. This repertoire shows 75,000 to 80,000 clones, approximately 82% found once; its top ten account for about 0.8%. Details on this clone: Its antigen is currently unknown.

The TCR comes from an adult with an advanced solid tumor such as melanoma, head and neck, liver or kidney cancer. This specimen was CD4+ or CD8+ T cells sorted from blood, taken in a trial of the OX40 agonist ivuxolimab. This rearrangement joins TRBV19 to TRBJ1-5; 9 nucleotides line up with TRBD1. CDR3 bases: TGTGCCAGTAGTATAGTTTCACAGGGGGCCTGGAATCAGCCCCAGCATTTT. Translating it yields CASSIVSQGAWNQPQHF.